This paragraph reports one TCR beta chain. The data stem from a study of cytomegalovirus exposure and HLA in healthy donors. The CDR3 is 15 amino acids. CDR1 is MDHEN, CDR2 SYDVKM, per germline. V was pared by 4 bases and J by 2 bases, with 14 bases between. Researchers ran the PCR with 60 Vbeta and 13 Jbeta primers. The repertoire was sequenced with immunoSEQ multiplex PCR; TCRdb's copy has only in-frame clones and lacks some. The sample carries approximately 89,000 clones, about 80% recorded once. The receptor was derived from a male donor in good health and CMV-seronegative. Sequencing was done on a sample of PBMCs. V is TRBV28 and J is TRBJ1-2; tentative D call: TRBD1 (5 bases). CDR3 loop: CASSSRGHSNYGYTF. CDR3 nucleotides: TGTGCCAGCAGTTCTCGTGGACACTCGAACTATGGCTACACCTTC.